These T cell receptor beta chains were read from a single sample in a study of T-cell reconstitution after alpha-beta-depleted transplantation in children. TCRdb re-derived calls from the PCR reads in MiXCR, one entry per CDR3 protein. The data contain some 78,000 distinct CDR3 sequences, less than 15% of them singletons. Sequencing used PBMCs, mostly from graft donor cells, obtained 180 days after TCRalphabeta/CD19-depleted stem cell transplant. All receptors derive from a male patient aged 2-9 years who had a stem cell transplant for acute lymphoblastic leukemia, so the T cells may come from the graft donor. Both conserved end residues are part of each CDR3. Fields, in order: D gene, clone size, CDR3 length, V gene, J gene, CDR3 protein, CDR3 DNA. A D gene is named only where the DNA matches it firmly. Rows may omit the clone size; those that give it use once, few, many or a size class.

D: -; size: -; length: 15; V: TRBV6-2/TRBV6-3; J: TRBJ2-1; CDR3: CASSWPPDYEPEQFF; DNA: TGTGCCAGCAGTTGGCCCCCGGACTACGAACCTGAGCAGTTCTTC
D: TRBD2; size: few; length: 16; V: TRBV15; J: TRBJ2-7; CDR3: CATSRVPGLASQEQYF; DNA: TGTGCCACCAGCAGAGTCCCGGGACTAGCGTCTCAAGAGCAGTACTTC
D: TRBD1; size: many; length: 14; V: TRBV27; J: TRBJ1-2; CDR3: CASTPTGLNYGYTF; DNA: TGTGCCAGCACCCCGACAGGGTTGAACTATGGCTACACCTTC
D: -; size: -; length: 15; V: TRBV9; J: TRBJ2-7; CDR3: CASSVGAGKGYEQYF; DNA: TGTGCCAGCAGCGTAGGTGCAGGGAAGGGCTACGAGCAGTACTTC
D: TRBD2; size: few; length: 15; V: TRBV9; J: TRBJ2-5; CDR3: CASSEPGLGQETQYF; DNA: TGTGCCAGCAGCGAACCGGGACTAGGACAAGAGACCCAGTACTTC
D: -; size: -; length: 16; V: TRBV6-5; J: TRBJ2-7; CDR3: CASSYSGTGNRYEQYF; DNA: TGTGCCAGCAGTTACTCGGGAACAGGCAACCGCTACGAGCAGTACTTC
D: TRBD1; size: once; length: 15; V: TRBV15; J: TRBJ2-3; CDR3: CATSEGARLTDTQYF; DNA: TGTGCCACCAGCGAGGGGGCACGGCTCACAGATACGCAGTATTTT
D: -; size: once; length: 15; V: TRBV6-5; J: TRBJ2-7; CDR3: CASSYGGAASYEQYF; DNA: TGTGCCAGCAGTTACGGAGGGGCGGCATCCTACGAGCAGTACTTC
D: -; size: -; length: 13; V: TRBV28; J: TRBJ1-4; CDR3: CASSGAANEKLFF; DNA: TGTGCCAGCTCGGGGGCGGCTAATGAAAAACTGTTTTTT
D: -; size: few; length: 13; V: TRBV9; J: TRBJ2-5; CDR3: CASSVASHETQYF; DNA: TGTGCCAGCAGCGTTGCCTCTCATGAGACCCAGTACTTC
D: -; size: -; length: 15; V: TRBV10-3; J: TRBJ2-7; CDR3: CAIKMARGKDYEQYF; DNA: TGTGCCATCAAGATGGCCCGTGGGAAAGACTACGAGCAGTACTTC
D: -; size: -; length: 14; V: TRBV11-2; J: TRBJ2-5; CDR3: CASSAMTGTETQYF; DNA: TGTGCCAGCAGCGCCATGACAGGGACTGAGACCCAGTACTTC
D: -; size: -; length: 14; V: TRBV9; J: TRBJ2-7; CDR3: CASSVDPGFYEQYF; DNA: TGTGCCAGCAGCGTAGATCCAGGTTTCTACGAGCAGTACTTC
D: -; size: many; length: 16; V: TRBV7-8; J: TRBJ2-7; CDR3: CASSSRPTGRSYEQYF; DNA: TGTGCCAGCAGCTCTCGACCCACGGGCAGAAGCTACGAGCAGTACTTC
D: -; size: -; length: 13; V: TRBV20-1; J: TRBJ1-2; CDR3: CSARKVRCDGYTF; DNA: TGCAGTGCTAGGAAGGTCAGGTGCGATGGCTACACCTTC
D: -; size: many; length: 20; V: TRBV5-1; J: TRBJ2-7; CDR3: CASSLFPPIDRFNPGGEQYF; DNA: TGCGCCAGCAGCTTGTTTCCACCGATCGACAGATTCAATCCCGGGGGCGAGCAGTACTTC
D: -; size: -; length: 12; V: TRBV5-1; J: TRBJ2-7; CDR3: CASSSTFYEQYF; DNA: TGCGCCAGCAGCTCCACTTTTTACGAGCAGTACTTC
D: -; size: -; length: 16; V: TRBV5-6; J: TRBJ1-2; CDR3: CASSLTGYKWGYGYTF; DNA: TGTGCCAGCAGCTTGACAGGGTATAAGTGGGGATATGGCTACACCTTC
D: TRBD2; size: few; length: 16; V: TRBV20-1; J: TRBJ2-7; CDR3: CSASPTSGALFYEQYF; DNA: TGCAGTGCTAGTCCCACTAGCGGGGCATTATTCTACGAGCAGTACTTC
D: TRBD1; size: -; length: 14; V: TRBV18; J: TRBJ1-5; CDR3: CASSPDRVGQPQHF; DNA: TGTGCCAGCTCACCAGACAGGGTCGGGCAGCCCCAGCATTTT
D: -; size: -; length: 14; V: TRBV10-3; J: TRBJ2-7; CDR3: CAISDKLGRYEQYF; DNA: TGTGCCATCAGTGATAAATTGGGCCGTTACGAGCAGTACTTC
D: -; size: -; length: 11; V: TRBV30; J: TRBJ2-7; CDR3: CAWSVSYEQYF; DNA: TGTGCCTGGAGTGTCAGCTACGAGCAGTACTTC
D: -; size: few; length: 13; V: TRBV20-1; J: TRBJ2-5; CDR3: CSAITAYQETQYF; DNA: TGCAGTGCTATTACTGCTTACCAAGAGACCCAGTACTTC
D: -; size: many; length: 13; V: TRBV5-1; J: TRBJ1-3; CDR3: CASSLAAADTIYF; DNA: TGCGCCAGCAGCTTGGCCGCTGCTGACACCATATATTTT
D: TRBD2; size: medium-sized; length: 15; V: TRBV5-1; J: TRBJ2-1; CDR3: CASSLMAGGRREQFF; DNA: TGCGCCAGCAGCTTGATGGCGGGGGGGCGGCGGGAGCAGTTCTTC
D: -; size: -; length: 15; V: TRBV28; J: TRBJ2-7; CDR3: CASTSPGGRIYEQYF; DNA: TGTGCCAGCACTTCGCCGGGTGGCCGCATCTACGAGCAGTACTTC
D: -; size: few; length: 12; V: TRBV2; J: TRBJ1-1; CDR3: CASWRGDTEAFF; DNA: TGTGCCAGCTGGCGGGGGGACACTGAAGCTTTCTTT
D: -; size: -; length: 14; V: TRBV4-2; J: TRBJ2-1; CDR3: CASRAINAYNEQFF; DNA: TGTGCCAGCAGGGCCATCAACGCCTACAATGAGCAGTTCTTC
D: -; size: -; length: 13; V: TRBV10-3; J: TRBJ1-1; CDR3: CAINRAMNTEAFF; DNA: TGTGCCATCAACAGGGCTATGAACACTGAAGCTTTCTTT
D: TRBD1; size: few; length: 13; V: TRBV10-3; J: TRBJ1-1; CDR3: CAISRQGGTEAFF; DNA: TGTGCCATCAGCAGACAGGGGGGAACTGAAGCTTTCTTT
D: -; size: -; length: 15; V: TRBV11-2; J: TRBJ1-2; CDR3: CASRLDYRVSDGYTF; DNA: TGTGCCAGCAGACTAGATTACAGGGTGTCAGATGGCTACACCTTC
D: TRBD1; size: -; length: 14; V: TRBV29-1; J: TRBJ1-5; CDR3: CSVTGTGVNQPQHF; DNA: TGCAGCGTCACCGGGACAGGGGTCAATCAGCCCCAGCATTTT
D: TRBD2; size: few; length: 12; V: TRBV27; J: TRBJ2-7; CDR3: CASSTSVYEQYF; DNA: TGTGCCAGCAGTACTAGCGTCTACGAGCAGTACTTC
D: TRBD1; size: few; length: 14; V: TRBV5-1; J: TRBJ2-5; CDR3: CASSSRTGKETQYF; DNA: TGCGCCAGCAGCTCCCGGACAGGGAAAGAGACCCAGTACTTC
D: TRBD2; size: -; length: 15; V: TRBV4-2; J: TRBJ2-1; CDR3: CASSQGERGAPEQFF; DNA: TGTGCCAGCAGCCAAGGTGAGCGGGGGGCCCCTGAGCAGTTCTTC
D: -; size: few; length: 16; V: TRBV9; J: TRBJ2-6; CDR3: CASSVGAGTGANVLTF; DNA: TGTGCCAGCAGCGTAGGGGCCGGCACCGGGGCCAACGTCCTGACTTTC